This T cell receptor beta chain was recovered during a study of control samples from healthy donors and cancer patients (TCRdb year 2020). The library was made by the immunoSEQ multiplex PCR assay. TCRdb limited this immuneACCESS table to in-frame rearrangements with V and J called. A share of clones is missing; checked studies link under half to unresolved V genes, and the rest is unexplained. For this sample the table gives about 92,000 clones, of which 82% were detected only once. The biggest ten clones account for around a tenth of the sample. Notes on this clone: The specificity of this receptor is unknown. Base qualities are not recorded, but no much larger clone differs from it by a single base.

The germline V end is reduced by 4 bases and the J end by 3 bases; junction bases left unmatched: 8. The CDR3 starts with the cysteine, ends with the phenylalanine, and has 16 residues. Only the CDR3 part of the read is kept: 48 bases, read in frame from the first base. Looking up the germline V gene yields CDR1 MGHRA and CDR2 YSYEKL. The origin of this receptor is a woman aged 55-69 years in good health. Sequencing was performed on blood. The chain links TRBV4-1 with TRBJ2-1, and TRBD2 matches 8 of the central bases. The CDR3 has the sequence CASSPKPGGVYNEQFF. The sequenced DNA is TGCGCCAGCAGCCCAAAGCCCGGGGGGGTCTACAATGAGCAGTTCTTC.